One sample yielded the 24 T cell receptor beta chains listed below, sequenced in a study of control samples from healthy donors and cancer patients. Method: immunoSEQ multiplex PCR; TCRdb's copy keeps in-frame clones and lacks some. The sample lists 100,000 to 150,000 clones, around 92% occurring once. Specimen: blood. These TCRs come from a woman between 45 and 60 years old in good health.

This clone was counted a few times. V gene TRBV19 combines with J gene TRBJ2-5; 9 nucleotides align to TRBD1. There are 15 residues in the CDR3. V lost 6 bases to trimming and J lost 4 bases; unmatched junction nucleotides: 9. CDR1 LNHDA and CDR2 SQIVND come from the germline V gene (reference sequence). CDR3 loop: CASRAGTGSRETQYF. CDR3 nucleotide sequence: TGTGCCAGTAGGGCCGGGACAGGGTCCAGAGAGACCCAGTACTTC. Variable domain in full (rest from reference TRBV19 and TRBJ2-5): DGGITQSPKYLFRKEGQNVTLSCEQNLNHDAMYWYRQDPGQGLRLIYYSQIVNDFQKGDIAEGYSVSREKKESFPLTVTSAQKNPTAFYLCASRAGTGSRETQYFGPGTRLLVL.

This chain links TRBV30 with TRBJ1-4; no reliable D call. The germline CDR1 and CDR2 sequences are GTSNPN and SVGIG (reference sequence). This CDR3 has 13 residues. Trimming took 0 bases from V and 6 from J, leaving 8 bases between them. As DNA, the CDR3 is TGTGCCTGGAGTGTACTGAGCGATGAAAAACTGTTTTTT. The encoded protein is CAWSVLSDEKLFF.

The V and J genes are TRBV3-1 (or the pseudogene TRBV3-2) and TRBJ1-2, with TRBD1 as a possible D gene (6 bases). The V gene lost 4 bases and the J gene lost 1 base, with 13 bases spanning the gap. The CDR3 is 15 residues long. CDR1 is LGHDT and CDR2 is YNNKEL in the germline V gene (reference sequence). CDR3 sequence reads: CASSRGAGDNYGYTF. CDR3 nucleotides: TGTGCCAGCAGCCGTGGGGCAGGGGATAACTATGGCTACACCTTC.

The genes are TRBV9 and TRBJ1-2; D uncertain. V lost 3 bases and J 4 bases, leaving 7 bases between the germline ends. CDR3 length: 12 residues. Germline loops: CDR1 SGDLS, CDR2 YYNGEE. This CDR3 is CASSDDSYGYTF. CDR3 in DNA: TGTGCCAGCAGCGACGATAGCTATGGCTACACCTTC.

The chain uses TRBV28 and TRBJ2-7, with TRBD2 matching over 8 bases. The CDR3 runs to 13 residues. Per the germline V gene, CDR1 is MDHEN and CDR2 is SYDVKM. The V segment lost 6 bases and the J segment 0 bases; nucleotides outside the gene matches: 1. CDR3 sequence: CASRRGASYEQYF. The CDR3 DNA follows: TGTGCCAGCAGGCGGGGGGCCTCCTACGAGCAGTACTTC.

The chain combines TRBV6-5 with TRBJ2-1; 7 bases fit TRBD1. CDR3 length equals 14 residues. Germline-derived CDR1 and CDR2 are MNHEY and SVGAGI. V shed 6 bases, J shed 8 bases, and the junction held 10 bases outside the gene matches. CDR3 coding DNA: TGTGCCAGCAGGGATTTGGGGACAGTGGATGAGCAGTTCTTC. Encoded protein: CASRDLGTVDEQFF.

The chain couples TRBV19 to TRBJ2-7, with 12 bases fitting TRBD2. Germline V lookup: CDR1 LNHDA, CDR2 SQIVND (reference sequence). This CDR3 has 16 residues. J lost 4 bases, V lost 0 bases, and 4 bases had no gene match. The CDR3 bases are TGTGCCAGTAGTATAGAAGGGACTAGCGGGCTTTACGAGCAGTACTTC. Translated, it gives CASSIEGTSGLYEQYF.

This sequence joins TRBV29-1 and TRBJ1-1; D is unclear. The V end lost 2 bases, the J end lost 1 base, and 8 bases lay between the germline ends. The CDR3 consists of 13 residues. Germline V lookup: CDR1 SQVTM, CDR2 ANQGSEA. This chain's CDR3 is CSVEYRGNTEAFF. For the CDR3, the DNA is TGCAGCGTTGAATATCGGGGGAACACTGAAGCTTTCTTT. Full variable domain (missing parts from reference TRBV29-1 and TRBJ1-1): SAVISQKPSRDICQRGTSLTIQCQVDSQVTMMFWYRQQPGQSLTLIATANQGSEATYESGFVIDKFPISRPNLTFSTLTVSNMSPEDSSIYLCSVEYRGNTEAFFGQGTRLTVV.

CDR3 protein: CASSPGQENEKLFF. CDR3 DNA sequence: TGTGCCAGCAGCCCGGGACAGGAGAATGAAAAACTGTTTTTT. This chain uses TRBV2 with TRBJ1-4; TRBD1 matches at 8 bases. Germline CDR1 is SNHLY and CDR2 is FYNNEI. The J segment lost 5 bases and the V segment lost 6 bases, leaving 5 bases of the junction unmatched. The CDR3 has 14 amino acids.

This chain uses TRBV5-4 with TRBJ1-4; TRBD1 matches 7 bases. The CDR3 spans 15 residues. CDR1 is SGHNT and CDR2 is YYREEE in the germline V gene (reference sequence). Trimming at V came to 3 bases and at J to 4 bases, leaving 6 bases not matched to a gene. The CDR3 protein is CASSSGTELNEKLFF. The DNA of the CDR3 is TGTGCCAGCAGCTCCGGGACAGAGCTTAATGAAAAACTGTTTTTT. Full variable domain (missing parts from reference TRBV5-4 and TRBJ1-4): ETGVTQSPTHLIKTRGQQVTLRCSSQSGHNTVSWYQQALGQGPQFIFQYYREEENGRGNFPPRFSGLQFPNYSSELNVNALELDDSALYLCASSSGTELNEKLFFGSGTQLSVL.

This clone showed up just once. Here the CDR3 DNA reads TGCAGTGCTAGTCGACTAGCGGGGGGCCTGAACACCGGGGAGCTGTTTTTT. This encodes CSASRLAGGLNTGELFF. The chain recombines TRBV20-1 with TRBJ2-2; TRBD2 matches at 13 bases. Germline V CDR1 and CDR2: DFQATT, SNEGSKA (reference sequence). After removal of 3 bases from V and 1 base from J, the junction contained 5 bases not matched to a gene. The CDR3 is 17 amino acids.

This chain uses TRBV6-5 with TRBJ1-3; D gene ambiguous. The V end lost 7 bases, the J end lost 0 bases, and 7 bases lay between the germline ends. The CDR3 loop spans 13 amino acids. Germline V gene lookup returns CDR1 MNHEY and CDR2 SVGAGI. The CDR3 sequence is CASNNFSGNTIYF. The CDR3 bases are TGTGCCAGCAACAACTTCTCTGGAAACACCATATATTTT.

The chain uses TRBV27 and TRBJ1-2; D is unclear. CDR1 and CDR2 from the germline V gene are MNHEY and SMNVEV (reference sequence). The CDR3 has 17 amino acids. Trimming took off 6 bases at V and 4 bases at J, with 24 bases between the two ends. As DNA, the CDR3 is TGTGCCAGCAGCTTAACCCCCGCGGACGGAGCCTTCTATGGCTACACCTTC. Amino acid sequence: CASSLTPADGAFYGYTF.

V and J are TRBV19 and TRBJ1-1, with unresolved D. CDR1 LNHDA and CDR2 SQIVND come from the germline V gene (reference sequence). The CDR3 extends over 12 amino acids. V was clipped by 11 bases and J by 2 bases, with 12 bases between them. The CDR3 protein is CAVQTLNTEAFF. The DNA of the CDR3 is TGTGCCGTCCAGACCCTAAACACTGAAGCTTTCTTT. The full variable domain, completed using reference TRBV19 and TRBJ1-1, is DGGITQSPKYLFRKEGQNVTLSCEQNLNHDAMYWYRQDPGQGLRLIYYSQIVNDFQKGDIAEGYSVSREKKESFPLTVTSAQKNPTAFYLCAVQTLNTEAFFGQGTRLTVV.

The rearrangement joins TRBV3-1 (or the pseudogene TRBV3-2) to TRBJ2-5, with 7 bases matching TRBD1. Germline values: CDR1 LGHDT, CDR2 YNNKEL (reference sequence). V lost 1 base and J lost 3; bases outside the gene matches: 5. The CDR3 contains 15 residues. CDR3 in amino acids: CASSQVVGGEETQYF. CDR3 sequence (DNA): TGTGCCAGCAGCCAAGTGGTAGGGGGCGAAGAGACCCAGTACTTC.

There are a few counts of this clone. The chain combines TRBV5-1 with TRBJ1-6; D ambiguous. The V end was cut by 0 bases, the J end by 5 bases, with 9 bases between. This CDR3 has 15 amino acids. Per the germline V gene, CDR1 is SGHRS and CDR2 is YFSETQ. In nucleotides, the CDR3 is TGCGCCAGCAGCTTGGGTCAGGTTAATAATTCACCCCTCCACTTT. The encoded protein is CASSLGQVNNSPLHF.

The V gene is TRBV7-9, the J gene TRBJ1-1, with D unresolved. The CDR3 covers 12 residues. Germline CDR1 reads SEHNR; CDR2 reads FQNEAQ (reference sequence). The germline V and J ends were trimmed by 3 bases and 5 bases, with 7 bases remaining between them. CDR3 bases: TGTGCCAGCAGCTTTGAGAGGACTGAAGCTTTCTTT. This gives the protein CASSFERTEAFF.

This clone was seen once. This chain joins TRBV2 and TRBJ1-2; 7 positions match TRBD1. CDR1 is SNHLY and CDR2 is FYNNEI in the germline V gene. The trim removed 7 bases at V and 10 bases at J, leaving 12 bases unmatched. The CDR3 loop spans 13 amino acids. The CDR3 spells CASNEGQALHYTF. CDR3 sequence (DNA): TGTGCCAGCAACGAAGGACAGGCACTACACTACACCTTC.

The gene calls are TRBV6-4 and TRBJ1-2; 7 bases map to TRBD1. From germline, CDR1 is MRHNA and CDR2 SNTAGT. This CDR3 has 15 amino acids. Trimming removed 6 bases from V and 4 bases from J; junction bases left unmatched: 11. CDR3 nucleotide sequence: TGTGCCAGCAGCCCCCAGGGGGGCGCGGGCTATGGCTACACCTTC. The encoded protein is CASSPQGGAGYGYTF.

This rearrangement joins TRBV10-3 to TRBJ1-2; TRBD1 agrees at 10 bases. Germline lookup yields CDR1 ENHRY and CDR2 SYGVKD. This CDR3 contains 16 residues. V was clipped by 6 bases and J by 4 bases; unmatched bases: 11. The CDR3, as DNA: TGTGCCATCAGGCCCGGGACAGGGGCCGGAGGCTATGGCTACACCTTC. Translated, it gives CAIRPGTGAGGYGYTF.

CDR3 residues: CATREKNTEAFF. The CDR3 nucleotides read TGTGCCACCAGGGAAAAAAACACTGAAGCTTTCTTT. The J gene is TRBJ1-1, the V gene TRBV24-1; D gene uncertain. V was trimmed by 7 bases and J by 2 bases, leaving 7 bases between them. Germline loops: CDR1 KGHDR, CDR2 SFDVKD. The CDR3 has 12 residues.

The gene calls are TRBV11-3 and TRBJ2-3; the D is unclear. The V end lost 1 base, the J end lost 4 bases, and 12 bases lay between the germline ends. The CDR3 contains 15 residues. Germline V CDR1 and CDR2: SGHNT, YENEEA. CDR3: CASSLGSGEADTQYF. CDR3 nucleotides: TGTGCCAGCAGCTTAGGGTCTGGCGAGGCAGATACGCAGTATTTT. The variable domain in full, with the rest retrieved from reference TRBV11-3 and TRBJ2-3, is EAGVVQSPRYKIIEKKQPVAFWCNPISGHNTLYWYLQNLGQGPELLIRYENEEAVDDSQLPKDRFSAERLKGVDSTLKIQPAELGDSAVYLCASSLGSGEADTQYFGPGTRLTVL.

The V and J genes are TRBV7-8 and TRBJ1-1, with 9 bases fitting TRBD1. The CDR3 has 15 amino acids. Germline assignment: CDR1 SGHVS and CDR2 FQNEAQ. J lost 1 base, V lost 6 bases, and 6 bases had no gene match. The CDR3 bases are TGTGCCAGCAGAGACAGGGGGACTCCGAACACTGAAGCTTTCTTT. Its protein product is CASRDRGTPNTEAFF.

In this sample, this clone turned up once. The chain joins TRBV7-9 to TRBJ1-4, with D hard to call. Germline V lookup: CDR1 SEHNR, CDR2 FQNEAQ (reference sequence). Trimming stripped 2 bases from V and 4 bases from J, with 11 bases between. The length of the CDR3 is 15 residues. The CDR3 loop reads CASSLSSRINEKLFF. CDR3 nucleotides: TGTGCCAGCAGCTTAAGCTCCCGCATTAATGAAAAACTGTTTTTT.